This T cell receptor beta chain was recorded in a study of blood T cell repertoires in COVID-19. Turning to the study itself: PBMCs, B-cell-depleted T cells, or T cells provided the cDNA or gDNA that made up the material.

V lost 0 bases to trimming and J lost 6 bases, with 17 bases between them. The CDR3 spans 15 residues. In germline, CDR1 is GTSNPN, CDR2 SVGIG (reference sequence). TCRdb's copy holds only in-frame clones and misses some; the assay was immunoSEQ multiplex PCR. The table includes 350,000 or so clones, about 87% detected once. Seattle patients were enrolled during active infection and followed longitudinally. The sequence was collected from a woman younger than 45 with COVID-19, enrolled during active disease. V and J are TRBV30 and TRBJ1-1, with D hard to call. The sample comprised peripheral blood. The CDR3 reads CAWSVSPNDQAEAFF. In nucleotides, the CDR3 is TGTGCCTGGAGTGTATCACCCAATGATCAGGCTGAAGCTTTCTTT.